This T cell receptor beta chain was identified in a study of cytomegalovirus exposure and HLA in healthy donors. Findings and caveats of the study: Per published reports, the classifier diagnosed cytomegalovirus status with high specificity and sensitivity.

Clones were read by immunoSEQ multiplex PCR, and TCRdb kept only the in-frame ones, dropping some. The sample holds 85,000 to 95,000 clones, 95% to 98% seen once. A remark on this clone: Its specificity is not known.

The specimen sequenced was PBMCs. The receptor's source is a man aged 18-30 years in good health and CMV-seronegative.

Written as DNA, the CDR3 is TGTGCCTGGAATATGTTTAACTATGGCTACACCTTC. It translates to CAWNMFNYGYTF. The V call is TRBV30, the J call TRBJ1-2; D is undetermined. This CDR3 has 12 amino acids. V dropped 4 bases and J dropped 1 base, with 7 bases sitting between them. Germline CDR1 and CDR2: GTSNPN and SVGIG (reference sequence). The full variable domain, completed using reference TRBV30 and TRBJ1-2, is SQTIHQWPATLVQPVGSPLSLECTVEGTSNPNLYWYRQAAGRGLQLLFYSVGIGQISSEVPQNLSASRPQDRQFILSSKKLLLSDSGFYLCAWNMFNYGYTFGSGTRLTVV.